This TCR beta chain originates from a study of blood T cell repertoires in COVID-19. Overall study context: There were acute and convalescent COVID-19 samples, and they came from the United States, Italy and Spain. The cDNA or gDNA used as material had been derived from T cells, B-cell-depleted T cells, or PBMCs.

In the original processing: Amplifying reference gene primers gave estimates of nucleated cell counts. Clones were sequenced by immunoSEQ multiplex PCR, and TCRdb holds only the in-frame ones, with some missing. The V and J calls and clone size are taken from that table; D and trimming were inferred from the DNA. The data contain fewer than 200,000 clones, 70% to 85% of them seen just once; the ten biggest clones take up around a fifth. CDR3 length: 13 residues. V lost 3 bases, J lost 8 bases, and 14 bases lay in between. Germline V gene sequence: CDR1 ENHRY, CDR2 SYGVKD. The specimen was peripheral blood. The receptor's source is a woman older than 75 with acute or convalescent COVID-19. The rearrangement links TRBV10-3 to TRBJ2-7; possibly TRBD1 for D (6 bases). The CDR3: CAISDRQDTKQYF. Written as DNA, the CDR3 is TGTGCCATCAGTGACAGACAGGATACGAAGCAGTACTTC.